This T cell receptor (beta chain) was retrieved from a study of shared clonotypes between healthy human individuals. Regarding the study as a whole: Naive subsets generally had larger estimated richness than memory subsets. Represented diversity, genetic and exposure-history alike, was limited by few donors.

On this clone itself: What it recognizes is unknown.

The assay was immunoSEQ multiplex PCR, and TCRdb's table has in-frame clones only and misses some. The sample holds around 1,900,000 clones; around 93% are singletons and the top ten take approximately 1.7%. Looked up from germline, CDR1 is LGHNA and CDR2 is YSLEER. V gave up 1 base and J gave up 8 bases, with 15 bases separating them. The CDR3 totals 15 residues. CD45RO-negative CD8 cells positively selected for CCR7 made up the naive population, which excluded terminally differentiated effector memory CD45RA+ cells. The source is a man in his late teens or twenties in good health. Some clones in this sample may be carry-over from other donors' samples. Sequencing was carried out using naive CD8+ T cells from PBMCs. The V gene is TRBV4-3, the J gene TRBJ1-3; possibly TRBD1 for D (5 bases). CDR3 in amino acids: CASSQGRYLGDTIYF. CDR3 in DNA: TGCGCCAGCAGCCAAGGGCGCTACCTAGGGGACACCATATATTTT.